One and the same sample provided the 4 T cell receptor beta chains below, sequenced in a study of breast tumors, draining lymph nodes, adjacent tissues. Axillary draining lymph nodes of breast cancer patients supplied the node samples. MiXCR was run by TCRdb on the multiplex PCR reads, yielding one entry per CDR3 protein. Of 150,000 to 200,000 distinct CDR3 sequences in the sample, 33% were seen once. Specimen: axillary lymph node tissue. These TCRs come from a female donor with breast cancer. Some clones in this sample may be carry-over from other donors' samples.

This clonotype has a count of ten or more. This chain uses TRBV20-1 with TRBJ2-7; D is perhaps TRBD2 (6 bases). This CDR3 contains 12 residues. Trimming took off 5 bases at V and 6 bases at J, with 14 bases between the two ends. Germline V gene data show CDR1 as DFQATT and CDR2 as SNEGSKA (reference sequence). The CDR3 nucleotides read TGCAGTGCTCTCGGGGAGGAAGTCGAGCAGTACTTC. Translating it yields CSALGEEVEQYF.

The table lists this clonotype with many counts. The rearrangement uses TRBV6-5 and TRBJ2-7; possibly TRBD2 for D (6 bases). This CDR3 region has 15 residues. Trimming cost V 8 bases and J 3 bases, with 20 bases left between them. Germline CDR1 is MNHEY and CDR2 is SVGAGI. CDR3 residues: CASQPGTPLVYEQYF. The CDR3 bases are TGTGCCAGCCAACCCGGGACTCCACTAGTCTACGAGCAGTACTTC.

At least ten counts were recorded for this clonotype. The chain couples TRBV24-1 to TRBJ2-7, with a weak D call TRBD2 (6 bases). Trimming stripped 5 bases from V and 5 bases from J, with 24 bases between. The V gene's germline CDR1 is KGHDR and CDR2 SFDVKD. The CDR3 sequence is 17 residues long. CDR3 residues: CATSAKYRWRGGHEQYF. CDR3 sequence (DNA): TGTGCCACCAGTGCCAAATATCGGTGGAGGGGCGGGCACGAGCAGTACTTC.

This chain links TRBV2 with TRBJ2-2; TRBD1 agrees at 7 bases. V lost 3 bases and J lost 5; bases outside the gene matches: 9. This CDR3 region has 16 residues. Germline V gene data show CDR1 as SNHLY and CDR2 as FYNNEI. CDR3 coding DNA: TGTGCCAGCAGTGATCAGGGTACAGGGGCGACCGGGGAGCTGTTTTTT. This sequence encodes CASSDQGTGATGELFF.